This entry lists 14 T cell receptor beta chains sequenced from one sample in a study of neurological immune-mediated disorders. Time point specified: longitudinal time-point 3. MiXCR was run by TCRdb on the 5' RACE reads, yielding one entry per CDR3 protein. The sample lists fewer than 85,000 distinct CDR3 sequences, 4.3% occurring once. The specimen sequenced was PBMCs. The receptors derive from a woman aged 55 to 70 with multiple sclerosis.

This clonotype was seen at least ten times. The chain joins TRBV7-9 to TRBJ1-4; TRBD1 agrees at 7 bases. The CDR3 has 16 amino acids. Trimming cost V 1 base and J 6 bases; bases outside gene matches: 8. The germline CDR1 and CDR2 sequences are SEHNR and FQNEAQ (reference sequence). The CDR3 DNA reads TGTGCCAGCAGCTTAGGGACAGGAACTAAGGATGAAAAACTGTTTTTT. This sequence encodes CASSLGTGTKDEKLFF.

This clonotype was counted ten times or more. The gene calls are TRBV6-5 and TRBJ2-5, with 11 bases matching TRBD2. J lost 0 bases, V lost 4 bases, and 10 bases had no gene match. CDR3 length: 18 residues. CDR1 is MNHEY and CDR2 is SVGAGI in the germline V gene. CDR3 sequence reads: CASSFRSWTSGYQETQYF. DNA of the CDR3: TGTGCCAGCAGTTTTAGGTCCTGGACTAGCGGGTACCAAGAGACCCAGTACTTC.

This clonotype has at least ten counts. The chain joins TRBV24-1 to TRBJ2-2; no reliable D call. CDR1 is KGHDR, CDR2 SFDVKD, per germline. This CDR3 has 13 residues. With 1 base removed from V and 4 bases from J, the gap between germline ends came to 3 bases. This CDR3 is CATSDFATGELFF. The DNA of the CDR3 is TGTGCCACCAGTGATTTCGCCACCGGGGAGCTGTTTTTT.

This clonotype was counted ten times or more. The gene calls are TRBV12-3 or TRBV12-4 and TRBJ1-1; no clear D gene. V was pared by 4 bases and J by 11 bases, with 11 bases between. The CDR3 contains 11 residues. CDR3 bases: TGTGCCAGCAGTTCTCCTCTGCGTGCTTTCTTT. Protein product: CASSSPLRAFF.

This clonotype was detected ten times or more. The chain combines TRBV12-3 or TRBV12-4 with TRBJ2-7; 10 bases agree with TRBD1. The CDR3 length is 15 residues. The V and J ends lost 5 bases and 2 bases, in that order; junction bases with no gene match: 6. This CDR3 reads CASSPGTGVTYEQYF. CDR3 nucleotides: TGTGCCAGCAGTCCGGGGACAGGGGTTACCTACGAGCAGTACTTC.

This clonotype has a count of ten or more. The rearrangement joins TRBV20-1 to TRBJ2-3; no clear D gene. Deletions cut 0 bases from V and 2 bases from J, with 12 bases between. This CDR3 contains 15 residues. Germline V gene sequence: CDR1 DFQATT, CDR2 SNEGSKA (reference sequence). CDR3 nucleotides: TGCAGTGCTAGAGATCTCGGAGTAAACACAGATACGCAGTATTTT. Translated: CSARDLGVNTDTQYF.

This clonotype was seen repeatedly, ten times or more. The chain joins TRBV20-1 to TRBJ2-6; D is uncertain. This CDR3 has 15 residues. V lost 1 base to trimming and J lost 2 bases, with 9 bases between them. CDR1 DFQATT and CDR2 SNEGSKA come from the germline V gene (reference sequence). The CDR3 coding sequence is TGCAGTGCTAGAGGGTTAGGGACTGGGGCCAACGTCCTGACTTTC. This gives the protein CSARGLGTGANVLTF.

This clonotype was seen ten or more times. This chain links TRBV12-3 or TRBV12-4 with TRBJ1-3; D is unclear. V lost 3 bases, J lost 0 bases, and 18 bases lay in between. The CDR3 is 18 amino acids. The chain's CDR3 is CASSFPSRAGPSGNTIYF. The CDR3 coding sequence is TGTGCCAGCAGTTTCCCTTCCCGGGCGGGTCCCTCTGGAAACACCATATATTTT.

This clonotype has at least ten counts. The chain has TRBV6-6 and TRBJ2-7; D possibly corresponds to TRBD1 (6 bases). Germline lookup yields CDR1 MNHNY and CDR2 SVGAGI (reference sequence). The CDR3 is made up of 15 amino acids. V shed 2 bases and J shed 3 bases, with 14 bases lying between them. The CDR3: CASSYEGVEDYEQYF. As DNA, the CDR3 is TGTGCCAGCAGTTACGAGGGGGTGGAAGACTACGAGCAGTACTTC.

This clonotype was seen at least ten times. CDR3 bases: TGTGCCAGCAGCTTTGGCGGGCCCTACGAGCAGTACTTC. This gives the protein CASSFGGPYEQYF. The chain joins TRBV7-9 to TRBJ2-7; TRBD2 might be the D (5 bases). The CDR3 spans 13 residues. Germline V gene sequence: CDR1 SEHNR, CDR2 FQNEAQ (reference sequence). V was pared by 3 bases and J by 2 bases, with 8 bases between.

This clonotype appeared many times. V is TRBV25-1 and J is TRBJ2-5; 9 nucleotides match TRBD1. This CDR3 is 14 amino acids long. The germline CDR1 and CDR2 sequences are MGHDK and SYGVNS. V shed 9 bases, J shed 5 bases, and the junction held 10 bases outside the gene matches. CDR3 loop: CASAALGQGETQYF. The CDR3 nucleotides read TGTGCCAGTGCAGCTCTAGGACAGGGGGAGACCCAGTACTTC.

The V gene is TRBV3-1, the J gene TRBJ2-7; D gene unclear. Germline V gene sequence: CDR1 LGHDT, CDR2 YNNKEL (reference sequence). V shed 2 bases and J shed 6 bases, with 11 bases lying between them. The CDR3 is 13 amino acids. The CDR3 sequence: CASSQITGGEQYF. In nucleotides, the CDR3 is TGTGCCAGCAGCCAAATTACGGGCGGCGAGCAGTACTTC.

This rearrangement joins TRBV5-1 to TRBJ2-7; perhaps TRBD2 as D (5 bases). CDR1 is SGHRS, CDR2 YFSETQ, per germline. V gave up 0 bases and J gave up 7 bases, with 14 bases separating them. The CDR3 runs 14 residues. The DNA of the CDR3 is TGCGCCAGCAGCTTGGTCGGGGAAAGTGGTGAGCAGTACTTC. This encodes CASSLVGESGEQYF. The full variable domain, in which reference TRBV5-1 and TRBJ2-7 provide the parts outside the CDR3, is KAGVTQTPRYLIKTRGQQVTLSCSPISGHRSVSWYQQTPGQGLQFLFEYFSETQRNKGNFPGRFSGRQFSNSRSEMNVSTLELGDSALYLCASSLVGESGEQYFGPGTRLTVT.

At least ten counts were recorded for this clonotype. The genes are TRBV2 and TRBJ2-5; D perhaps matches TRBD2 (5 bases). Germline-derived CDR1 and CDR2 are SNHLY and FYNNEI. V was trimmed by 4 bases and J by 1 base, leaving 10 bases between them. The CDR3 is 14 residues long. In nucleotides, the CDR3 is TGTGCCAGCAGTGGAGGAGGAAGCCAAGAGACCCAGTACTTC. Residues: CASSGGGSQETQYF. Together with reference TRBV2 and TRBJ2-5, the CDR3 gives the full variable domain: EPEVTQTPSHQVTQMGQEVILRCVPISNHLYFYWYRQILGQKVEFLVSFYNNEISEKSEIFDDQFSVERPDGSNFTLKIRSTKLEDSAMYFCASSGGGSQETQYFGPGTRLLVL.